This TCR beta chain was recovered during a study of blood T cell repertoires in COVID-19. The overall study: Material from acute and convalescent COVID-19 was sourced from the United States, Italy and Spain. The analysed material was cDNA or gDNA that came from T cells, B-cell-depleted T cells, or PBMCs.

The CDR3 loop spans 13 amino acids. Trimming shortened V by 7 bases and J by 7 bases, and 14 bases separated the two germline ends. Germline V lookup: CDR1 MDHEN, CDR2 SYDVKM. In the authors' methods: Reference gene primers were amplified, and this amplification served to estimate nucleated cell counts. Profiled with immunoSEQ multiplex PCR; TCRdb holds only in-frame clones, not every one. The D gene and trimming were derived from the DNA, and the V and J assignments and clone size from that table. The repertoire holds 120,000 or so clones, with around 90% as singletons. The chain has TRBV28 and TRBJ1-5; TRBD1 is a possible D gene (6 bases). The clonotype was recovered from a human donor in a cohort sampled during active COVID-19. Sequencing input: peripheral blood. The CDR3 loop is CASNQGPGQPQHF. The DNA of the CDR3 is TGTGCCAGCAACCAGGGGCCGGGCCAGCCCCAGCATTTT.